Reported below is one T cell receptor beta chain. Its cognate antigen is unknown. A split of CD4+ cells into CD45RA+ naive and CD45RA-negative memory subsets was performed. Deletions cut 4 bases from V and 5 bases from J, with 18 bases between. Germline V gives CDR1 ENHRY, CDR2 SYGVKD. The CDR3 totals 16 residues. Several immunoSEQ 96-well plates shared each subset's DNA, each plate a replicate. Using immunoSEQ multiplex PCR, the repertoire was profiled, and TCRdb retains in-frame clones only, with some absent. The sample lists more than 2,000,000 clones, over 90% occurring once. This entry comes from a study of shared clonotypes between healthy human individuals. Study-level results: The generation probabilities recorded for non-shared clonotypes fell below those of clonotypes shared by all four donors.

Material for sequencing was naive CD4+ T cells from PBMCs. The subset here: CD45RA+ positively selected. This sequence was found in a young man in good health. Some clones in this sample may be carry-over from other donors' samples. This chain connects TRBV10-3 to TRBJ1-3; D is ambiguous. The CDR3 sequence: CAISGTGGIWRNTIYF. In DNA form, the CDR3 reads TGTGCCATCAGTGGGACCGGCGGGATATGGCGAAACACCATATATTTT.